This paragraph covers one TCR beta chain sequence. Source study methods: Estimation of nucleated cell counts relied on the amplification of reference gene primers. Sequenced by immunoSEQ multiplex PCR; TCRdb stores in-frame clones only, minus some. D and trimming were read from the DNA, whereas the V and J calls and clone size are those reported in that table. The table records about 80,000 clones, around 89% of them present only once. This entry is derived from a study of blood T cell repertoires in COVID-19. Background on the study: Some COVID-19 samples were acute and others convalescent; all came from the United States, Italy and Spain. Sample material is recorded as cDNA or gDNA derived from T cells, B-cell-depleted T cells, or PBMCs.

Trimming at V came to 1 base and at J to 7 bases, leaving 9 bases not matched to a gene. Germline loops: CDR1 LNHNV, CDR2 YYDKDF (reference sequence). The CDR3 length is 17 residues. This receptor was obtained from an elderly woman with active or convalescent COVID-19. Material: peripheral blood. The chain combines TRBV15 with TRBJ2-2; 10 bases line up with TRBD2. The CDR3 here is CATSRGGSGRSGGELFF. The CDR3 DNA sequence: TGTGCCACCAGCAGAGGAGGTAGCGGGAGGAGTGGCGGGGAGCTGTTTTTT.